This T cell receptor beta chain is drawn from a study of CXCR3-negative and CXCR3-positive naive CD8 T cells. This clonotype ranks as medium-sized in terms of frequency. The CDR3 runs to 12 residues. From germline, CDR1 is SQVTM and CDR2 ANQGSEA. The libraries of TRB cDNA were constructed through 5' RACE using UMI labels. TCRdb reprocessed the 5' RACE reads, keeping one entry per CDR3 protein, no DNA. The sample has 3,000 to 4,000 distinct CDR3 sequences. This chain connects TRBV29-1 to TRBJ2-7; TCRdb returns TRBD1, unconfirmable since there is no DNA. The receptor's source is a human donor in good health. Some clones in this sample may be carry-over from other donors' samples. The sample taken for sequencing was naive CXCR3- CD8+ T cells from blood. Subset denoted: CD45RO-CCR7+CD27+CD95- naive CD8+ T cells lacking CXCR3 (TNR3-). The CDR3 reads CSDGRDGPEQYF.